The TCR beta chain under discussion was sequenced for a study of cytomegalovirus exposure and HLA in healthy donors. The PCR employed 60 Vbeta primers together with 13 Jbeta primers. Source study methods: It was a later analysis that counted 83 million or so unique TCR beta chains, of which around 11 million were shared. Sequenced by immunoSEQ multiplex PCR; TCRdb stores in-frame clones only, minus some. V, J and clone size are those of that table, while D and trimming were read from the DNA. The listing records about 82,000 clones. General study points: In a later analysis, about 17,000 TCR beta sequences were associated with HLA alleles at 0.05 false discovery rate. Later analysis found that TCR beta chains associated with HLA were more clonally expanded than other, equally common chains. Links to common viral pathogens appeared, in a later analysis, for several of the most significant clusters.

V shed 5 bases, J shed 1 base, and the junction held 11 bases outside the gene matches. Germline V gene lookup returns CDR1 SGHVS and CDR2 FNYEAQ. CDR3 length: 17 amino acids. About this clone: Its antigen remains unidentified.

This chain joins TRBV7-6 and TRBJ1-1, with 9 bases fitting TRBD1. The sequence derives from a woman in her 30s in good health and CMV-seronegative. Sequenced material: PBMCs. The DNA of the CDR3 is TGTGCCAGCAGCCCCTCCCGGGGACAGGGCTGGAACACTGAAGCTTTCTTT. Translating gives CASSPSRGQGWNTEAFF.